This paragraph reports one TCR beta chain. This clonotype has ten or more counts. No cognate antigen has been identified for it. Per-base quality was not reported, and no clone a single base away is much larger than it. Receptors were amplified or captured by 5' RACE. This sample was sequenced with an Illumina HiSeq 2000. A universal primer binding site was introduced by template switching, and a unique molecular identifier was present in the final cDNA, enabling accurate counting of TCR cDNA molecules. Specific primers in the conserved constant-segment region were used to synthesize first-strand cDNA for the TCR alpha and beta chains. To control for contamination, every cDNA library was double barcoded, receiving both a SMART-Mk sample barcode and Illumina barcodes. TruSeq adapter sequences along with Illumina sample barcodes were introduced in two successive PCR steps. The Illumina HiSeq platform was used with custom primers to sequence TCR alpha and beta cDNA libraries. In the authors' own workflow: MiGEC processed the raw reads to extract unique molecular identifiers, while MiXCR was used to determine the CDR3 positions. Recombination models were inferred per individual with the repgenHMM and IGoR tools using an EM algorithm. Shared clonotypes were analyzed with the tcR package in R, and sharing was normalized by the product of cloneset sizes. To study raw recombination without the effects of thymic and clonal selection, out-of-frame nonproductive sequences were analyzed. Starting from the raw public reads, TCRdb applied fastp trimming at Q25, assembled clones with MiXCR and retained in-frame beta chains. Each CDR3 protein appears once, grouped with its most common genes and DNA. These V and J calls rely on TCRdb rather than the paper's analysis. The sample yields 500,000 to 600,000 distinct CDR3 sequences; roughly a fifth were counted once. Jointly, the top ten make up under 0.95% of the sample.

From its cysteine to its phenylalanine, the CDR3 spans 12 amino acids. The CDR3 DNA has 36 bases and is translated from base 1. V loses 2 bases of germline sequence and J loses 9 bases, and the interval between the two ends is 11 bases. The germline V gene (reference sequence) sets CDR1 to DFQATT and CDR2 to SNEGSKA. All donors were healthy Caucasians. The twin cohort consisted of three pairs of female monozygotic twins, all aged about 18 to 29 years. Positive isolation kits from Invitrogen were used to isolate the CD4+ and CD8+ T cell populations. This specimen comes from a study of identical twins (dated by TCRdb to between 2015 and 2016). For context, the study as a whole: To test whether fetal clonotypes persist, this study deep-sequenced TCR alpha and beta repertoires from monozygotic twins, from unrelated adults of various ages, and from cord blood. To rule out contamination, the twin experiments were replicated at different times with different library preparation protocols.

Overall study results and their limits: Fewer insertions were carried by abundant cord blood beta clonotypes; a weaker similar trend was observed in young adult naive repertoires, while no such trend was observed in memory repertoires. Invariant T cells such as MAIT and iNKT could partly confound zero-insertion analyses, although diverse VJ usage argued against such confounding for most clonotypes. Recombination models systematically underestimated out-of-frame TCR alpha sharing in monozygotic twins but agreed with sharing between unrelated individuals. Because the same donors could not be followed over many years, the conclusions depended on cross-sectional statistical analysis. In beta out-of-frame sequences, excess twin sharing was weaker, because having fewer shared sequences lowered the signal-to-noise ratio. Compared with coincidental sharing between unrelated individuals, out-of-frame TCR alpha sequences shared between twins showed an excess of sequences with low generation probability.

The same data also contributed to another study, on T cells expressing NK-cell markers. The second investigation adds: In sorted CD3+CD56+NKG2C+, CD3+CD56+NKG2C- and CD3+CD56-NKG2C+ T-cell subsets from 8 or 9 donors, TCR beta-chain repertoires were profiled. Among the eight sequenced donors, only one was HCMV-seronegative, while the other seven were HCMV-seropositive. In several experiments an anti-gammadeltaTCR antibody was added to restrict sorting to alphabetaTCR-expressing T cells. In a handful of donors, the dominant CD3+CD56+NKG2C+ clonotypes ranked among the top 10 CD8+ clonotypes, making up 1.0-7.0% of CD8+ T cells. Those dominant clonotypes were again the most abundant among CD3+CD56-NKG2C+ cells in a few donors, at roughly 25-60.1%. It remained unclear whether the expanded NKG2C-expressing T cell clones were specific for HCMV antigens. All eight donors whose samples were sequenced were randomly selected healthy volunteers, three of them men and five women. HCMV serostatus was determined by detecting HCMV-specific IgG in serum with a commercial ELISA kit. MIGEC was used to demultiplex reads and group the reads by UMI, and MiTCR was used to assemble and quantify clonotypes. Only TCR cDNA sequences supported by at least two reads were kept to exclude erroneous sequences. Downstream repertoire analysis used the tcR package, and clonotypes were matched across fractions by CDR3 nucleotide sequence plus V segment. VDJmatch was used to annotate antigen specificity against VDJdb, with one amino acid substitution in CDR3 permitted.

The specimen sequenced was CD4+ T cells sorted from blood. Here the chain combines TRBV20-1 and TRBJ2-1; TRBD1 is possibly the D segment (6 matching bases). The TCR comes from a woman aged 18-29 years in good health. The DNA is TGCAGTGCTAGAAGACAGGAAAGTGAGCAGTTCTTC. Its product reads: CSARRQESEQFF.